Listed here are 21 T cell receptor beta chains from one sample, sequenced in a study of shared clonotypes between healthy human individuals (dated by TCRdb to about 2020). The library was built by means of the immunoSEQ multiplex PCR assay. TCRdb took this table from immuneACCESS and kept in-frame rearrangements with V and J called. Such tables lack part of the clones; where checked against another copy, unresolved V genes explain under half of the gap, and the rest is unexplained. A total of around 1.5 million clones appear in this sample, 95% to 99% of them only once. The top ten constitute about 0.42% of the sample. Sequencing was performed on naive CD4+ T cells sorted from blood. In the paper's terms, the cell subset or site label means: CD45RA+ positively selected. The receptors derive from a man in his thirties or forties in good health.

This rearrangement joins TRBV5-1 to TRBJ2-3; D perhaps matches TRBD2 (6 bases). Germline-derived CDR1 and CDR2 are SGHRS and YFSETQ. Trimming pared 1 base from V and 3 bases from J, leaving 15 bases between. This CDR3 has 16 amino acids. The CDR3 sequence: CASSLQEGTGTDTQYF. CDR3 nucleotides: TGCGCCAGCAGCTTGCAGGAGGGCACGGGTACAGATACGCAGTATTTT.

This clone came up once. The rearrangement joins TRBV4-1 to TRBJ2-1, with 9 nucleotides matching TRBD2. CDR1 and CDR2 from the germline V gene are MGHRA and YSYEKL. The CDR3 is 19 amino acids. The V segment lost 4 bases and the J segment 4 bases; nucleotides outside the gene matches: 17. The CDR3 spells CASSPVGGLAGEGYNEQFF. CDR3 DNA: TGCGCCAGCAGCCCAGTTGGGGGGTTAGCGGGAGAAGGGTACAATGAGCAGTTCTTC.

CDR3 coding DNA: TGCAGTGCTCGGCGGGTCAATGAGCAGTTCTTC. Protein: CSARRVNEQFF. The chain couples TRBV20-1 to TRBJ2-1, with D possibly being TRBD2 (5 bases). The CDR3 is made up of 11 amino acids. The ends were cut back, 5 bases at V and 6 bases at J, with 8 bases in the middle. The germline CDR1 and CDR2 sequences are DFQATT and SNEGSKA (reference sequence).

The chain carries TRBV4-1 and TRBJ2-5; TRBD1 matches at 8 bases. This CDR3 region has 17 residues. The junction had 10 bases not matched to a gene; V was cut back by 0 bases and J by 4 bases. Germline V gene data show CDR1 as MGHRA and CDR2 as YSYEKL. The CDR3: CASSQEGAGQGRETQYF. The CDR3 bases are TGCGCCAGCAGCCAAGAGGGGGCAGGACAGGGTCGAGAGACCCAGTACTTC.

The table lists this clone with a count of one. The J gene is TRBJ1-1, the V gene TRBV4-2; perhaps TRBD1 as D (5 bases). V lost 1 base and J 1 base, leaving 13 bases between the germline ends. The CDR3 spans 16 residues. Germline CDR1 and CDR2: LGHNA and YNFKEQ. This CDR3 is CASSQGESGENTEAFF. The CDR3 coding sequence is TGTGCCAGCAGCCAAGGGGAATCGGGGGAGAACACTGAAGCTTTCTTT.

The rearrangement links TRBV7-2 to TRBJ2-1, with D perhaps given as TRBD1 or TRBD2 (6 bases each). CDR1 SGHTA and CDR2 FQGNSA come from the germline V gene. Trimming took off 4 bases at V and 8 bases at J, with 12 bases between the two ends. The CDR3 covers 13 residues. The CDR3 nucleotides are TGTGCCAGCAGCTACCCTAGGGGGGATGAGCAGTTCTTC. It specifies CASSYPRGDEQFF.

The chain joins TRBV5-6 to TRBJ2-1; D ambiguous. The V gene's germline CDR1 is SGHDT and CDR2 YYEEEE. The ends were cut back, 4 bases at V and 0 bases at J, with 14 bases in the middle. This CDR3 has 16 residues. The DNA for the CDR3 is TGTGCCAGCAGCAACGTCTGGGCAGACTCCTACAATGAGCAGTTCTTC. It translates to CASSNVWADSYNEQFF.

About this clone itself: This sample includes further DNA sequences coding for the same CDR3. The V and J genes are TRBV6-1 and TRBJ1-1, with a weak D call TRBD1 (5 bases). The length of the CDR3 is 13 residues. Germline V gives CDR1 MNHNS, CDR2 SASEGT. Trimming pared 6 bases from V and 0 bases from J, leaving 8 bases between. The CDR3 bases are TGTGCCAGCAGGCGACAGTTGAACACTGAAGCTTTCTTT. This gives the protein CASRRQLNTEAFF.

The chain recombines TRBV11-3 with TRBJ1-4; D is unresolved. The CDR3 is 15 residues long. Germline CDR1 SGHNT, CDR2 YENEEA. Deletions cut 3 bases from V and 5 bases from J, with 13 bases between. CDR3 sequence reads: CASSFGASLNEKLFF. DNA of the CDR3: TGTGCCAGCAGCTTCGGAGCAAGTCTAAATGAAAAACTGTTTTTT.

This chain links TRBV28 with TRBJ2-2; tentatively, D is TRBD2 (5 bases). V gave up 7 bases and J gave up 7 bases, with 25 bases separating them. Germline V lookup: CDR1 MDHEN, CDR2 SYDVKM. The CDR3 sequence is 17 residues long. CDR3 region: CASISTGWGVYDGELFF. CDR3 nucleotides: TGTGCCAGCATCTCTACGGGCTGGGGAGTATACGACGGGGAGCTGTTTTTT. Full variable domain (remainder filled in from reference TRBV28 and TRBJ2-2): DVKVTQSSRYLVKRTGEKVFLECVQDMDHENMFWYRQDPGLGLRLIYFSYDVKMKEKGDIPEGYSVSREKKERFSLILESASTNQTSMYLCASISTGWGVYDGELFFGEGSRLTVL.

The chain uses TRBV9 and TRBJ2-1; D not resolved. The CDR3 sequence is 16 residues long. Germline values: CDR1 SGDLS, CDR2 YYNGEE. Trimming removed 4 bases from V and 0 bases from J, with 14 bases in between. This CDR3 reads CASSPLHSYSYNEQFF. The CDR3 DNA follows: TGTGCCAGCAGCCCTTTACATTCCTACTCCTACAATGAGCAGTTCTTC.

V usage is TRBV7-9 and J usage is TRBJ2-7; the D gene is possibly TRBD2 (7 bases). Trimming removed 1 base at V and 5 bases at J, with 15 bases between. CDR3 length equals 15 residues. The germline V gene encodes CDR1 SEHNR and CDR2 FQNEAQ (reference sequence). DNA of the CDR3: TGTGCCAGCAGCTTAGGAACAGGGAGGGAAAACGAGCAGTACTTC. The encoded protein is CASSLGTGRENEQYF.

This sequence joins TRBV18 and TRBJ1-1; D not certain. Germline V gene sequence: CDR1 KGHSH, CDR2 LQKENI. V lost 3 bases and J lost 11, with 16 bases in between. The CDR3 runs to 13 residues. The CDR3 sequence: CASSPSSPNMAFF. DNA for the CDR3: TGTGCCAGCTCACCCAGTTCGCCAAATATGGCTTTCTTT.

The chain joins TRBV18 to TRBJ2-3, with a weak D call TRBD2 (6 bases). CDR3 length: 18 amino acids. Between the trimmed V and J ends, which lost 2 bases and 0 bases, there was a span of 18 bases. Germline V CDR1 and CDR2: KGHSH, LQKENI. The DNA of the CDR3 is TGTGCCAGCTCACCATTTTTTGGGAGGATCCCTAGCACAGATACGCAGTATTTT. Amino acid sequence: CASSPFFGRIPSTDTQYF. Looking up the rest from reference TRBV18 and TRBJ2-3 gives the full variable domain: NAGVMQNPRHLVRRRGQEARLRCSPMKGHSHVYWYRQLPEEGLKFMVYLQKENIIDESGMPKERFSAEFPKEGPSILRIQQVVRGDSAAYFCASSPFFGRIPSTDTQYFGPGTRLTVL.

This chain uses TRBV29-1 with TRBJ2-1; D remains ambiguous. The ends were cut back, 3 bases at V and 7 bases at J, with 19 bases in the middle. Germline V lookup: CDR1 SQVTM, CDR2 ANQGSEA. The CDR3 sequence is 15 residues long. The CDR3, as DNA: TGCAGCGTTGAGGGGATGGGCGACGGGTTGAATGAGCAGTTCTTC. Amino acid sequence: CSVEGMGDGLNEQFF.

The chain couples TRBV6-1 to TRBJ1-2; 7 nucleotides align to TRBD1. CDR1 and CDR2 (germline): MNHNS, SASEGT. The V segment lost 0 bases and the J segment 4 bases; nucleotides outside the gene matches: 5. The CDR3 has 15 residues. The CDR3 DNA is TGTGCCAGCAGTGAAGCGCGGAGGGACAGCTATGGCTACACCTTC. Its protein is CASSEARRDSYGYTF.

The chain recombines TRBV9 with TRBJ2-3; D not certain. Germline V gene data show CDR1 as SGDLS and CDR2 as YYNGEE. V gave up 3 bases and J gave up 1 base, with 3 bases separating them. The CDR3 covers 12 residues. The DNA of the CDR3 is TGTGCCAGCAGCGCCGGCACAGATACGCAGTATTTT. Residues: CASSAGTDTQYF.

The chain links TRBV13 to TRBJ2-4; 13 nucleotides line up with TRBD2. Germline V gene lookup returns CDR1 PRHDT and CDR2 FYEKMQ (reference sequence). The junction had 12 bases not matched to a gene; V was cut back by 4 bases and J by 0 bases. This CDR3 is 20 amino acids long. CDR3 in amino acids: CASSSTTGTSGMLAKNIQYF. The CDR3 region has the DNA TGTGCCAGCAGCTCGACTACCGGGACTAGCGGGATGCTAGCCAAAAACATTCAGTACTTC.

The V call is TRBV6-5, the J call TRBJ2-7; 8 nucleotides match TRBD2. The CDR3 extends over 16 amino acids. The germline V gene encodes CDR1 MNHEY and CDR2 SVGAGI. J was trimmed by 7 bases and V by 2 bases; bases with no gene match: 13. CDR3 region: CASSYTPRRGAGEQYF. CDR3 DNA sequence: TGTGCCAGCAGTTACACCCCTAGGCGGGGGGCGGGAGAGCAGTACTTC.

The rearrangement links TRBV21-1 to TRBJ2-3; TRBD1, the table's D call, was not compared with the DNA. TRBV21-1 is noted as a pseudogene. CDR3 size: 15 residues. The CDR3 loop reads CASSKPGQECHTQYF. DNA of the CDR3: TGTGCCAGCAGCAAACCCGGACAGGAGTGCCATACGCAGTATTTT.

This sequence joins TRBV2 and TRBJ2-7; the D is unclear. V dropped 7 bases and J dropped 2 bases, with 12 bases sitting between them. The CDR3 totals 13 residues. Germline V lookup: CDR1 SNHLY, CDR2 FYNNEI. The CDR3 spells CASMKDMPYEQYF. The CDR3 DNA is TGTGCCAGCATGAAAGACATGCCCTACGAGCAGTACTTC.